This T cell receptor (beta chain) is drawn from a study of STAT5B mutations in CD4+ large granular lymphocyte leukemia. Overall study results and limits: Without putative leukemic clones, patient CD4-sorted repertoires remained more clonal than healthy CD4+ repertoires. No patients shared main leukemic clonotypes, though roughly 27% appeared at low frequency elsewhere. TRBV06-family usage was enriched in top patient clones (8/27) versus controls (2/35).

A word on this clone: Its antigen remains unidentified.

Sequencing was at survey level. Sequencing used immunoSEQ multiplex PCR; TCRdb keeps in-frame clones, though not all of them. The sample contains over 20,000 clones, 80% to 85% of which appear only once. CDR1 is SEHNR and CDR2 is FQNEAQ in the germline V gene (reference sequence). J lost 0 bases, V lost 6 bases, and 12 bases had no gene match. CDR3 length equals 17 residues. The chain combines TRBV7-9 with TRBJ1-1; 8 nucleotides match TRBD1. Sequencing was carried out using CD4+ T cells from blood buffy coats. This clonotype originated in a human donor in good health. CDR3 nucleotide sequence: TGTGCCAGCAGTCCTACAGGGGGGGTTACTATGAACACTGAAGCTTTCTTT. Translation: CASSPTGGVTMNTEAFF.